This T cell receptor beta chain was documented in a study of cytomegalovirus exposure and HLA in healthy donors. The CDR3 loop spans 16 amino acids. Germline loops: CDR1 SEHNR, CDR2 FQNEAQ (reference sequence). Trimming removed 4 bases from V and 0 bases from J; junction bases left unmatched: 4. PCR used 60 Vbeta primers and 13 Jbeta primers. TCRdb's copy holds only in-frame clones and misses some; the assay was immunoSEQ multiplex PCR. The table has 150,000 to 180,000 clones, roughly 80% seen once. The study's findings and limits: Versus the approximately 720-donor mean, an Asian-associated ancestry cluster reportedly showed fewer N-insertions in a later analysis. The study designated 150 to 200 TCR beta chains cytomegalovirus-associated. TCR beta V- and J-gene trimming, according to a later analysis, was linked to a missense DCLRE1C variant.

Of note for this clone: The target antigen is unknown.

The receptor was isolated from a man aged 30 to 39 in good health and CMV-seropositive. The chain couples TRBV7-9 to TRBJ2-3, with 10 bases aligning to TRBD2. Source material: PBMCs. CDR3 bases: TGTGCCAGCAGCTCACGGACTAGCGGCAGCACAGATACGCAGTATTTT. It codes for CASSSRTSGSTDTQYF.